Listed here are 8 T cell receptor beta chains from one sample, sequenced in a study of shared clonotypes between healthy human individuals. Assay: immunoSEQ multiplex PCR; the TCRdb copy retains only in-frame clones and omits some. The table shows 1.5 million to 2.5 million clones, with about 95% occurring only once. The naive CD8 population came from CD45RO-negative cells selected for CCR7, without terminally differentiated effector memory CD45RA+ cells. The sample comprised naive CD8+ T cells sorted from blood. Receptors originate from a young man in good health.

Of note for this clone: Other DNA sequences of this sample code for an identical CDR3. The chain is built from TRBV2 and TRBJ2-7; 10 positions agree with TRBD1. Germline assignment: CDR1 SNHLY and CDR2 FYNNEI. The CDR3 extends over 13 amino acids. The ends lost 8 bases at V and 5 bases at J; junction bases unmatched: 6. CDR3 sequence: CASLGQGVNEQYF. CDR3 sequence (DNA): TGTGCCAGCCTAGGACAGGGGGTCAACGAGCAGTACTTC.

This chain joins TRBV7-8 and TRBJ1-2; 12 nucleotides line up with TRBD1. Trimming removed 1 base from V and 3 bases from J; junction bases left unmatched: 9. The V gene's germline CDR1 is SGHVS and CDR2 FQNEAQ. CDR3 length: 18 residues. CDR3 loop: CASSLVPGQGARYYGYTF. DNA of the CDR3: TGTGCCAGCAGCTTAGTCCCGGGACAGGGGGCGCGGTACTATGGCTACACCTTC.

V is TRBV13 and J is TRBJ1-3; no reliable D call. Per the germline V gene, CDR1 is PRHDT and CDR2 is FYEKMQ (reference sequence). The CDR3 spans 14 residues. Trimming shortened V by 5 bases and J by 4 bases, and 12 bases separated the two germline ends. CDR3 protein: CASSPQDGGNTIYF. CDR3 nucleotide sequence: TGTGCCAGCAGCCCCCAGGACGGGGGAAACACCATATATTTT.

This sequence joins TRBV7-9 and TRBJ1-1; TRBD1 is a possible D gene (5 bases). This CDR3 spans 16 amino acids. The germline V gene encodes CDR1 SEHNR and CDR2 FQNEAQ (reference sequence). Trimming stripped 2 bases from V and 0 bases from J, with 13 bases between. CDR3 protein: CASSLQTGFMNTEAFF. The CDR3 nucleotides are TGTGCCAGCAGCTTACAAACAGGCTTTATGAACACTGAAGCTTTCTTT. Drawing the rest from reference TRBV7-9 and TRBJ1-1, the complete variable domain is DTGVSQNPRHKITKRGQNVTFRCDPISEHNRLYWYRQTLGQGPEFLTYFQNEAQLEKSRLLSDRFSAERPKGSFSTLEIQRTEQGDSAMYLCASSLQTGFMNTEAFFGQGTRLTVV.

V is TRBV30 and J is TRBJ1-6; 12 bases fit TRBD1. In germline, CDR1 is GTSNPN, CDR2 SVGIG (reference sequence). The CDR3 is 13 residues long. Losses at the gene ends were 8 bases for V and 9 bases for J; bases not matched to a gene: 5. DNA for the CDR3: TGTGCCGGAGGGACAGGGGGCGTTTCACCCCTCCACTTT. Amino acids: CAGGTGGVSPLHF.

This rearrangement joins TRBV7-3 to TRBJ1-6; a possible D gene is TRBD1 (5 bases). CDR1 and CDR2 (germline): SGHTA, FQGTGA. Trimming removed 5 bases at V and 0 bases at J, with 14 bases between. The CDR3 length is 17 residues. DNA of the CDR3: TGTGCCAGCAGCCCTGGGGGGGAGAGCTCCTATAATTCACCCCTCCACTTT. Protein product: CASSPGGESSYNSPLHF.

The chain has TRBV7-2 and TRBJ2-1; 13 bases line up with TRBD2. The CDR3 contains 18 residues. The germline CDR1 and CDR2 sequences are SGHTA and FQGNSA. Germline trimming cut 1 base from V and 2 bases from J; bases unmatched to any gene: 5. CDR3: CASSLDRTSGSPYNEQFF. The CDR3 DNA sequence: TGTGCCAGCAGCTTAGATCGGACTAGCGGGAGCCCCTACAATGAGCAGTTCTTC. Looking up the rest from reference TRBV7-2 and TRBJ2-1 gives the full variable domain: GAGVSQSPSNKVTEKGKDVELRCDPISGHTALYWYRQSLGQGLEFLIYFQGNSAPDKSGLPSDRFSAERTGGSVSTLTIQRTQQEDSAVYLCASSLDRTSGSPYNEQFFGPGTRLTVL.

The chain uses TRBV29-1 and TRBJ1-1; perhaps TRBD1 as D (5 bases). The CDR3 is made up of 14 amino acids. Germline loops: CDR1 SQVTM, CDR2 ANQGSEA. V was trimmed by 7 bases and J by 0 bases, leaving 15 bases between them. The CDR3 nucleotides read TGCAGCGCCGTCCCCGGGGGTATGAACACTGAAGCTTTCTTT. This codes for CSAVPGGMNTEAFF.